The present entry profiles one T cell receptor beta chain with its context. The data originate from a study of cytomegalovirus exposure and HLA in healthy donors. PCR employed 60 Vbeta and 13 Jbeta primers. Assay used: immunoSEQ multiplex PCR; TCRdb lists only in-frame clones, some missing. This repertoire shows around 180,000 clones, approximately 83% found once; its top ten account for approximately 1.3%. Per the germline V gene, CDR1 is MNHNS and CDR2 is SASEGT. The CDR3 has 13 residues. Between the trimmed V and J ends, which lost 0 bases and 7 bases, there was a span of 9 bases. V is TRBV6-1 and J is TRBJ1-2, with D perhaps matching TRBD1 (6 bases). Sequenced sample: PBMCs. This receptor was identified in a boy between 2 and 15 years old in good health and CMV-seronegative. The CDR3 is CASSEASDSGYTF. In DNA form, the CDR3 reads TGTGCCAGCAGTGAAGCTTCGGACAGTGGCTACACCTTC.